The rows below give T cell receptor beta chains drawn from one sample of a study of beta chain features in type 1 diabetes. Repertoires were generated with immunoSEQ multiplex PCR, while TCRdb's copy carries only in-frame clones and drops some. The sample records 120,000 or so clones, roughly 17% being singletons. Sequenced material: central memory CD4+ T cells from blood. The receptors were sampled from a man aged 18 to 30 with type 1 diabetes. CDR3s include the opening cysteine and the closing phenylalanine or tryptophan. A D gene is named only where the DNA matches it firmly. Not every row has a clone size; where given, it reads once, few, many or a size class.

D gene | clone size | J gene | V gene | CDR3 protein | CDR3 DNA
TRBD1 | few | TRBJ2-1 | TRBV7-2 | CASSPGPTGNGFF | TGTGCCAGCAGCCCAGGACCGACAGGGAACGGGTTCTTC
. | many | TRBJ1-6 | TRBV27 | CASSLEWALHF | TGTGCCAGCAGTTTAGAGTGGGCCCTCCACTTT
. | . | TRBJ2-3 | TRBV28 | CASSSHFGGDTQYF | TGTGCCAGCAGTTCACACTTCGGTGGAGATACGCAGTATTTT
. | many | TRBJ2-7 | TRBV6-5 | CASSYSRTDLSYEQYF | TGTGCCAGCAGTTACTCGAGGACAGACCTCTCCTACGAGCAGTACTTC
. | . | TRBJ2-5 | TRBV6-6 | CASTTFEASQYF | TGTGCCAGCACCACCTTTGAGGCTTCCCAGTACTTC
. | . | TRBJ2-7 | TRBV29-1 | CSVGTGGEQYF | TGCAGCGTGGGGACCGGGGGCGAGCAGTACTTC
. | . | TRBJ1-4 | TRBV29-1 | CSVLPAGFNEKLFF | TGCAGCGTGCTACCGGCTGGATTTAATGAAAAACTGTTTTTT
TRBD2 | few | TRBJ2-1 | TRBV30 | CAWSRGSSGNEQFF | TGTGCCTGGAGCCGCGGGAGTTCGGGAAATGAGCAGTTCTTC
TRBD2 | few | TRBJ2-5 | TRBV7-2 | CASSLVIGAGGLETQYF | TGTGCCAGCAGCTTAGTGATCGGTGCGGGGGGGCTCGAGACCCAGTACTTC
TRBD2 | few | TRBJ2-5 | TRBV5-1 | CASSRGLAPGETQYF | TGCGCCAGCAGCCGCGGACTAGCCCCTGGAGAGACCCAGTACTTC
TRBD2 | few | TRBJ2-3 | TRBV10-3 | CATLSGGATDTQYF | TGTGCCACCCTTAGCGGGGGGGCGACAGATACGCAGTATTTT
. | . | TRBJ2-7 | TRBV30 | CAWTWDVAGEQYF | TGTGCCTGGACCTGGGACGTCGCGGGCGAGCAGTACTTC
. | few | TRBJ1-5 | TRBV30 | CAWAPVAGNQPQHF | TGTGCCTGGGCCCCGGTGGCGGGCAATCAGCCCCAGCATTTT
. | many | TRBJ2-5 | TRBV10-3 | CAISDDLTPPWETQYF | TGTGCCATCAGTGATGATTTAACTCCGCCGTGGGAGACCCAGTACTTC
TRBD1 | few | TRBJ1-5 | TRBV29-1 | CSFRTGMGQPQHF | TGCAGCTTTCGGACAGGGATGGGTCAGCCCCAGCATTTT
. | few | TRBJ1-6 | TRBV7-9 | CASSRTEVHNSPLHF | TGTGCCAGCAGCCGTACAGAGGTTCATAATTCACCCCTCCACTTT
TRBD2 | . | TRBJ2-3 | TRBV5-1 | CASSLAWTSHTDTQYF | TGCGCCAGCAGCTTGGCCTGGACTAGCCACACAGATACGCAGTATTTT
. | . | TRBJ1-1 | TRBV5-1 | CASSPMLGGTEAFF | TGCGCCAGCAGCCCGATGTTGGGCGGGACTGAAGCTTTCTTT
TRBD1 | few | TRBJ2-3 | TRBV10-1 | CASTRGGTEDTQYF | TGCGCCAGCACGCGAGGGGGCACGGAAGATACGCAGTATTTT
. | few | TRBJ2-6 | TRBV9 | CASSVGGGANVLTF | TGTGCCAGCAGCGTCGGTGGTGGGGCCAACGTCCTGACTTTC
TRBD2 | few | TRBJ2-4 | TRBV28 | CASSLSGGLAKNIQYF | TGTGCCAGCAGTTTATCGGGGGGTTTAGCCAAAAACATTCAGTACTTC
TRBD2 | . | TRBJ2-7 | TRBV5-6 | CASSLFGRVYEQYF | TGTGCCAGCAGCTTATTTGGGAGGGTCTACGAGCAGTACTTC
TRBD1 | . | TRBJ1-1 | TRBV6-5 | CASSYRGLDTEAFF | TGTGCCAGCAGTTACAGGGGGCTGGACACTGAAGCTTTCTTT
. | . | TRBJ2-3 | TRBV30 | CAWTDGVTDTQYF | TGTGCCTGGACGGACGGGGTCACAGATACGCAGTATTTT
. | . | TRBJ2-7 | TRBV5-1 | CASSLSGPQYF | TGCGCCAGCAGCTTGTCGGGCCCCCAGTACTTC
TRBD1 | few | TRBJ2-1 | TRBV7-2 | CASSRGQFPVNEQFF | TGTGCCAGCAGCCGGGGACAGTTCCCAGTCAATGAGCAGTTCTTC
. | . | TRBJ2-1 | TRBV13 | CASSFGQGSRSYNEQFF | TGTGCCAGCAGCTTCGGTCAGGGCAGCCGCTCCTACAATGAGCAGTTCTTC
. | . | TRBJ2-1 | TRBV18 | CASSPIRAGRADEQFF | TGTGCCAGCTCACCCATCCGGGCGGGAAGAGCCGATGAGCAGTTCTTC
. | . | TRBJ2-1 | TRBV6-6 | CASSYSWDEQFF | TGTGCCAGCAGTTACTCGTGGGATGAGCAGTTCTTC
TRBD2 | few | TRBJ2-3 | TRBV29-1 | CSVAGGGTGADTQYF | TGCAGCGTTGCCGGCGGGGGAACGGGAGCAGATACGCAGTATTTT
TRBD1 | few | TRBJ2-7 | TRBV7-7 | CASSPTTGQGKGDSSYEQYF | TGTGCTAGCAGCCCGACCACTGGACAGGGGAAAGGGGATAGCTCCTACGAGCAGTACTTC
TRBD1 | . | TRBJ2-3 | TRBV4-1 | CASSPGTDDTQYF | TGCGCCAGCAGTCCCGGGACAGACGATACGCAGTATTTT
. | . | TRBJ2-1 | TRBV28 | CASRQGLANEQFF | TGTGCCAGCAGGCAGGGGTTGGCAAATGAGCAGTTCTTC
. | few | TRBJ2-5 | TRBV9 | CASSTGIQETQYF | TGTGCCAGCAGCACCGGGATCCAAGAGACCCAGTACTTC
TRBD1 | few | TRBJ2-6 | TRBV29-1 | CSVVGTGVGANVLTF | TGCAGCGTTGTCGGGACAGGGGTTGGGGCCAACGTCCTGACTTTC
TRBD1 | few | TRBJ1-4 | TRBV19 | CASSLGTAPEKLFF | TGTGCCAGTAGTCTCGGGACAGCCCCTGAAAAACTGTTTTTT
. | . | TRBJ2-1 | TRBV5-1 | CASSLTANNEQFF | TGCGCCAGCAGCTTGACCGCGAACAATGAGCAGTTCTTC
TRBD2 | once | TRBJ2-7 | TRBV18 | CASSPGLAGRYSYEQYF | TGTGCCAGCTCACCAGGGCTAGCGGGGAGGTACTCCTACGAGCAGTACTTC
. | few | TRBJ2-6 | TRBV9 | CANLLQGPGANVLTF | TGTGCCAACTTATTACAGGGCCCTGGGGCCAACGTCCTGACTTTC
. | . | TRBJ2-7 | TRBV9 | CASNRDGNPYEQYF | TGTGCCAGCAACCGGGACGGGAACCCCTACGAGCAGTACTTC
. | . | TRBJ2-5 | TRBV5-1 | CASSSGRGVQETQYF | TGCGCCAGCAGCTCTGGACGTGGAGTCCAAGAGACCCAGTACTTC
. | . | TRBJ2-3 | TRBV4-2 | CASSQDLTAGRTDTQYF | TGTGCCAGCAGCCAAGATCTGACGGCGGGGCGCACAGATACGCAGTATTTT